Sequencing of this T cell receptor (beta chain) was carried out in a study of blood T cell repertoires in COVID-19. About the research overall: Spain, Italy and the United States supplied samples that represented acute and convalescent COVID-19.

Germline V gene lookup returns CDR1 LNHNV and CDR2 YYDKDF (reference sequence). J was trimmed by 5 bases and V by 1 base; bases with no gene match: 5. The CDR3 is made up of 16 amino acids. TCRdb's copy holds only in-frame clones and misses some; the assay was immunoSEQ multiplex PCR. The sample contains some 30,000 clones, roughly 90% of which appear only once. Material: peripheral blood. The receptor's source is a man over 45 with active or convalescent COVID-19. The chain links TRBV15 to TRBJ1-5, with 10 bases fitting TRBD1. The CDR3 nucleotides read TGTGCCACCAGCAGAGGGGGACAGGGGTACTATCAGCCCCAGCATTTT. This codes for CATSRGGQGYYQPQHF.